Included here is one T cell receptor beta chain sequence, with context. Its antigen is currently not known. Base qualities are missing; no much larger clone stands one base away. This sample is part of a study of cytomegalovirus exposure and HLA in healthy donors (dated by TCRdb to 2017 to 2019). Context from the whole study: An earlier analysis of fewer than 750 of the donors reported 276 Gb of sequence data and 117 million unique TCR beta sequences obtained from about 180 million T cells. An early release covering roughly 640 HLA-typed donors comprised approximately 290 gigabases of sequencing data and around 80 million unique TCR sequences. The genetic ancestry cluster associated with self-reported Caucasian donors included 80% to 90% of the approximately 410 genotyped donors. The study aimed to test whether cataloging public T cell receptors could reveal signatures of past pathogen exposure. Using immunosequencing, the study profiled T cell repertoires from 666 subjects and related those repertoires to cytomegalovirus serostatus. Besides the first cohort of roughly 640 subjects, a separate validation cohort made up of over 95 different subjects was used. To predict cytomegalovirus infection status, the study combined high-throughput TCR immunosequencing, statistical association of individual TCRs with disease status, and machine learning. In a later analysis, previously published TCR beta repertoires from more than 500 donors were re-analyzed and high-resolution HLA genotyping was added so that TCR occurrence patterns could be studied. The later analysis used no new phenotypic data to find candidate immune exposures, relying instead on TCR beta sequences and their occurrence across donors. An earlier analysis of 587 of the donors used high-throughput TCR beta sequencing to judge whether each TCR beta V gene segment behaved as functional or pseudogenic. Donor age, sex, ethnicity and CMV serostatus were compiled alongside the repertoire data. A later genetic analysis took genome-wide SNP genotypes for about three fifths of the 666 donors and used that subset as a discovery cohort. Every discovery cohort repertoire had been produced on one sequencing platform. HLA typing covered class I and class II loci at four-digit resolution. Typing coverage differed by locus: A, B, C, DRB1 and DQB1 were typed in about 620-630 donors, DQA1 in 522, DPA1 in 600 to 610, and DPB1 in approximately 450. A few DR-DQ haplotypes were handled as single units for association and clustering because linkage in the cohort was strong. Among 398 genotyped donors of the cohort, an average of 235,054 unique TCR beta nucleotide sequences were sequenced per donor, roughly 20% of them non-productive.

CDR1 and CDR2 (SGHDT, YYEEEE) derive from the germline V gene. The V end loses 1 base and the J end loses 4 bases, and a stretch of 15 bases separates them. The CDR3 covers 15 residues, taking in both the cysteine and the phenylalanine. The sequence is cut down to CDR3 DNA, 45 bases in frame from base 1. The method behind the library was the immunoSEQ multiplex PCR assay. For the multiplex PCR, a mixture combining 60 forward primers for TCR Vbeta segments and 13 reverse primers for TCR Jbeta segments was used. A multiplex PCR assay on genomic DNA amplified the CDR3 region of rearranged TCR beta genes. Amplified TCR beta libraries were sequenced as 87-base-pair reads on the Illumina HiSeq System. The original methods were these. A later analysis tallied 75 million to 95 million unique TCR beta chains across the 700 or so repertoires, and about 10 million of those chains were shared by two or more donors. Raw reads were error-corrected and collapsed into unique sequences with a nearest-neighbor algorithm that merged closely related sequences to remove PCR and sequencing errors. To assign V, D and J gene segments, CDR3 sequences were aligned to IMGT reference sequences. For a sequence to be retained, a match of at least six nucleotides to both a V gene segment and a J gene segment was required. Rearrangements were called productive when the CDR3 lacked stop codons and stayed in frame with V and J; all others were non-productive. CDR3 was defined by IMGT convention, running from the second conserved V-encoded cysteine to the conserved J-encoded phenylalanine. The earlier analysis of about 570 of the donors excluded any sequence lacking an unambiguous match to a single V gene segment. An earlier analysis of a few hundred of the donors classified V segments as functional when productive rearrangements were above 56.7% and as segregating when the standard deviation between donors was above 5%. A statistical classification framework was built to diagnose cytomegalovirus status from the catalog of TCR beta chain sequences. A later analysis assigned V and J genes by comparing TCR nucleotide sequences with IMGT/GENE-DB human TR gene sequences. The TCRdist pipeline was used in a later analysis to assign CDR3 sequences and most-parsimonious VDJ recombination scenarios. In a later analysis, each TCR beta chain was defined by its CDR3 amino acid sequence together with its V-gene family, and reads without a unique V-gene family were excluded. To address suspected cross-contamination and a sequencing artifact, a later analysis removed roughly 640 highly shared, low-generation-probability nucleotide sequences. A later analysis calculated a clonal expansion index for each public chain from normalized within-repertoire ranks of inferred template counts. A later analysis computed generation probabilities with a VDJ recombination model fitted to out-of-frame rearrangements, and checked the results against IGoR. A later analysis scored TCR-TCR, TCR-HLA and TCR-CMV co-occurrence with hypergeometric tests, applying a repertoire-size bias correction to TCR pairs. A later analysis estimated false discovery rates by permuting HLA or CMV assignments 20 times. A later analysis grouped co-occurring TCRs with DBSCAN, adding TCRdist sequence similarity when clustering within HLA-allele-positive subsets. Repertoires with fewer than 30,000 or more than 120,000 public chains, plus five repertoires with anomalous nucleotide sharing, were excluded from co-occurrence clustering. In its TCRdb copy, this immuneACCESS table keeps in-frame sequences only and misses some clones. Where compared with another copy, unresolved V genes explain less than half of these, and the others have no known cause. D and trimming come from the DNA, and the V and J calls and clone size come from that table. The sample contains 30,000 to 40,000 clones, approximately 63% of them found a single time. The ten largest clones take up around 3.9% of the sample.

In total, fewer than 750 healthy bone marrow donors made up the cohort. All cohort members were sampled while nominally healthy, although unrecorded immune exposures were likely present. The donor was CMV seronegative and was included in the group of hundreds of seronegative cohort members. A peripheral blood sample was collected from each donor, and TCR beta sequencing was performed on peripheral blood mononuclear cells. Genomic DNA extraction from the blood cell samples was performed with the Qiagen DNeasy Blood Extraction Kit. Findings and caveats that apply to the study as a whole: The study gave a list of roughly 150 TCR beta chains associated with cytomegalovirus. In both the original and validation cohorts, the classifier was reported to diagnose cytomegalovirus status with high specificity and sensitivity. According to a later analysis, TCR association rates differed among HLA loci, with DRB1 alleles showing the most associated TCRs and HLA-C alleles showing the fewest. Strong co-occurrence of HLA alleles, especially DR and DQ, made assigning TCR associations to individual alleles difficult. In vitro tests confirmed that a few of the cytomegalovirus-associated TCR beta chains recognize cytomegalovirus antigens. For the cohort, immune exposure information was limited to CMV serostatus. HLA typing was unavailable for some donors at each locus, so association tests used only the typed subset. A later analysis found that most CMV-associated TCR beta chains appeared HLA-restricted, with HLA associations seemingly driven largely by CMV exposure. According to a later analysis, parvovirus B19, influenza, CMV and Epstein-Barr virus appeared linked to several top co-occurrence clusters. While some public TCRs were present in many individuals, most TCR sequences turned up only very rarely across donors. Specific HLA alleles were associated with 16,951 TCR beta sequences at a false discovery rate of 0.05 in a later analysis. A cluster of highly shared sequence variants was judged likely to represent a technical artifact of the sequencing pipeline. Compared with equally common non-associated chains, HLA-associated TCR beta chains in a later analysis were more clonally expanded and had lower generation probabilities. Sequencing depth was assumed to be roughly uniform across donors in the presence/absence analyses, though that assumption may not hold. A later genetic analysis associated a missense DCLRE1C variant with V-gene and J-gene trimming of TCR beta chains, and an independent cohort replicated the association. Correlated functional status among segregating V segments might reflect linkage disequilibrium, but an unknown experimental factor could not be ruled out. The 87-base-pair reads could not distinguish some IMGT-functional V segments, including TRBV6-2 and TRBV6-3, so those segments were excluded. The authors suggested that the approach could potentially be generalized to other disease states and immunological phenotypes. In this cohort, only TCR beta chains were sequenced, and detectable features were limited by the absence of alpha or paired-chain data. A later genetic analysis reported fewer N-insertions in productive TCRs among donors in an Asian-associated ancestry cluster than the roughly 700-donor mean. In an earlier analysis of approximately 590 of the donors, most TCR beta V segments were observed in productive rearrangements about 90% or about 30% of the time, broadly matching IMGT annotations. Because counts were too low, seventeen rarely observed V segments, including chromosome 9 orphons, were excluded from the earlier analysis of around 590 of the donors. A further reported finding was that TCR beta sequences accurately predicted the HLA-A and HLA-B alleles for most subjects in the first cohort.

This receptor was obtained from a middle-aged man in good health and CMV-seronegative. Sequenced sample: PBMCs. The chain uses TRBV5-6 and TRBJ2-7; the D segment could be TRBD1, given 5 matching bases. The sequenced DNA: TGTGCCAGCAGCTTGATACAAGGGGTTATGTACGAGCAGTACTTC. Its protein product is CASSLIQGVMYEQYF.